Below, 27 T cell receptor beta chains from the same sample are listed, as sequenced in a study of blood T cell repertoires in COVID-19. The assay was immunoSEQ multiplex PCR, and TCRdb's table has in-frame clones only and misses some. The sample consists of about 140,000 clones, about 85% of them appearing once. The sample was peripheral blood. The receptors come from a human donor with COVID-19, enrolled during active disease. The donor label of this sample is uncertain.

The chain employs TRBV29-1 and TRBJ1-4; no clear D gene. V was cut by 6 bases and J by 5 bases, with 19 bases left in between. CDR3 length equals 15 residues. CDR1 is SQVTM and CDR2 is ANQGSEA in the germline V gene. The CDR3 nucleotides are TGCAGCGTGCGGAGCGCCCCACGGGAGAATGAAAAACTGTTTTTT. Translated, it gives CSVRSAPRENEKLFF.

The J gene is TRBJ1-1, the V gene TRBV10-3; 7 nucleotides line up with TRBD1. Germline CDR1 and CDR2: ENHRY and SYGVKD. V was clipped by 4 bases and J by 4 bases; unmatched bases: 6. The CDR3 totals 14 residues. CDR3 DNA: TGTGCCATCAGTGCCGGGACAGTTGCCACTGAAGCTTTCTTT. Amino acid sequence: CAISAGTVATEAFF.

V usage is TRBV18 and J usage is TRBJ1-2; TRBD1 matches 12 bases. Germline V gene data show CDR1 as KGHSH and CDR2 as LQKENI. The V and J ends lost 3 bases and 6 bases, in that order; junction bases with no gene match: 8. This CDR3 spans 16 amino acids. The CDR3 DNA reads as TGTGCCAGCTCACCCGGGACAGGGGGCCCACGGGATGGCTACACCTTC. Its translation: CASSPGTGGPRDGYTF. Full variable domain (remainder filled in from reference TRBV18 and TRBJ1-2): NAGVMQNPRHLVRRRGQEARLRCSPMKGHSHVYWYRQLPEEGLKFMVYLQKENIIDESGMPKERFSAEFPKEGPSILRIQQVVRGDSAAYFCASSPGTGGPRDGYTFGSGTRLTVV.

The V and J genes are TRBV5-4 and TRBJ2-7; a possible D gene is TRBD1 (6 bases). The germline V gene encodes CDR1 SGHNT and CDR2 YYREEE (reference sequence). V was pared by 0 bases and J by 5 bases, with 9 bases between. CDR3 length: 13 residues. CDR3 coding DNA: TGTGCCAGCAGCTTGGGACAGGCCAACGAGCAGTACTTC. Residues: CASSLGQANEQYF.

The rearrangement uses TRBV3-1 (or the pseudogene TRBV3-2) and TRBJ1-3; D is unclear. The CDR3 spans 14 residues. Trimming removed 1 base from V and 3 bases from J, with 7 bases in between. Germline V lookup: CDR1 LGHDT, CDR2 YNNKEL (reference sequence). The CDR3, as DNA: TGTGCCAGCAGCCAAGGAGGAAATGGAAACACCATATATTTT. Amino acids: CASSQGGNGNTIYF.

Turning to this clone: Other DNA sequences in this specimen translate into the identical CDR3. The V call is TRBV7-3, the J call TRBJ2-7; D is uncertain. V lost 0 bases and J 0 bases, leaving 6 bases between the germline ends. CDR3 length: 14 residues. Germline-derived CDR1 and CDR2 are SGHTA and FQGTGA. The CDR3 DNA reads TGTGCCAGCAGCTTAACATCGAGCTCCTACGAGCAGTACTTC. It codes for CASSLTSSSYEQYF.

This rearrangement joins TRBV5-4 to TRBJ2-3, with TRBD2 matching 8 bases. CDR1 SGHNT and CDR2 YYREEE come from the germline V gene (reference sequence). V gave up 3 bases and J gave up 4 bases; unmatched junction bases: 4. The CDR3 consists of 14 residues. The CDR3 is CASSWTSLADTQYF. The CDR3 DNA sequence: TGTGCCAGCAGCTGGACTAGCCTGGCAGATACGCAGTATTTT.

V usage is TRBV23-1 and J usage is TRBJ1-4, with TRBD1 matching 10 bases. TRBV23-1 is sorted into the ORF group, with uncertain function. V was pared by 6 bases and J by 7 bases, with 23 bases of the junction left unmatched. The CDR3 spans 20 residues. The CDR3 DNA reads as TGCGCCAGCAGCCCTTCCATAAAGCCTGACAGGGGGCGCGTTACTGAAAAACTGTTTTTT. This codes for CASSPSIKPDRGRVTEKLFF.

This rearrangement joins TRBV7-9 to TRBJ2-1; 8 positions agree with TRBD1. The V gene's germline CDR1 is SEHNR and CDR2 FQNEAQ (reference sequence). V was clipped by 5 bases and J by 5 bases; unmatched bases: 5. The CDR3 spans 14 residues. The CDR3 DNA is TGTGCCAGCAGCCCACCGGACAGGGACAATGAGCAGTTCTTC. This sequence encodes CASSPPDRDNEQFF.

The chain uses TRBV15 and TRBJ2-7, with a possible D match to TRBD1 (6 bases). Trimming shortened V by 0 bases and J by 6 bases, and 18 bases separated the two germline ends. The CDR3 has 16 amino acids. CDR1 and CDR2 from the germline V gene are LNHNV and YYDKDF (reference sequence). CDR3 residues: CATSRERNRASGEQYF. The CDR3 DNA follows: TGTGCCACCAGCAGAGAGAGGAACAGGGCCTCGGGCGAGCAGTACTTC.

The chain links TRBV30 to TRBJ2-7; D is unresolved. There are 15 residues in the CDR3. V lost 0 bases and J 1 base, leaving 13 bases between the germline ends. The V gene's germline CDR1 is GTSNPN and CDR2 SVGIG (reference sequence). As DNA, the CDR3 is TGTGCCTGGAGTGTAGATCTAGGAAGTTCCTACGAGCAGTACTTC. Encoded protein: CAWSVDLGSSYEQYF.

The sample holds a few counts of this clone. The V and J genes are TRBV6-5 and TRBJ1-2; D is undetermined. The V end lost 4 bases, the J end lost 3 bases, and 9 bases lay between the germline ends. This CDR3 contains 13 residues. Germline values: CDR1 MNHEY, CDR2 SVGAGI. The CDR3 bases are TGTGCCAGCAGTTCATTGGCTTACTATGGCTACACCTTC. Translation gives CASSSLAYYGYTF.

This clone was seen more than once but under ten times. This chain's CDR3 is CAWSMGQGIGPQHF. The CDR3 nucleotides read TGTGCCTGGAGCATGGGACAAGGCATTGGGCCCCAGCATTTT. J is TRBJ1-5 and V is TRBV30; TRBD1 might be the D (6 bases). There are 14 residues in the CDR3. From germline, CDR1 is GTSNPN and CDR2 SVGIG (reference sequence). The V and J ends lost 3 bases and 9 bases respectively, with 18 bases between them.

The chain links TRBV6-5 to TRBJ1-1, with D maybe TRBD1 (5 bases). Germline-derived CDR1 and CDR2 are MNHEY and SVGAGI. CDR3 length: 13 amino acids. V was cut by 8 bases and J by 4 bases, with 14 bases left in between. The CDR3 is CASGPAGRTEAFF. Here the CDR3 DNA reads TGTGCCAGCGGGCCGGCAGGGCGCACTGAAGCTTTCTTT.

CDR3 sequence reads: CASSFGGISYEQYF. Written as DNA, the CDR3 is TGTGCCAGCAGCTTTGGGGGGATCTCCTACGAGCAGTACTTC. The chain recombines TRBV11-2 with TRBJ2-7, with D tentatively TRBD2 (6 bases). CDR1 is SGHAT, CDR2 FQNNGV, per germline. The CDR3 consists of 14 residues. V shed 3 bases and J shed 0 bases, with 9 bases lying between them.

This clone has a handful of counts. The gene calls are TRBV10-1 and TRBJ2-5, with 11 positions matching TRBD2. Germline assignment: CDR1 WNHNN and CDR2 SYGVQD (reference sequence). V shed 1 base and J 5 bases; nucleotides not matched to a gene: 3. The CDR3 is 15 residues long. The CDR3 coding sequence is TGCGCCAGCAGTGAGTTAGCGGGAGGGTTGGAGACCCAGTACTTC. It specifies CASSELAGGLETQYF.

The rearrangement uses TRBV19 and TRBJ1-2; 7 nucleotides line up with TRBD1. There are 16 residues in the CDR3. Per the germline V gene, CDR1 is LNHDA and CDR2 is SQIVND (reference sequence). The J segment lost 0 bases and the V segment lost 4 bases, leaving 8 bases of the junction unmatched. The CDR3: CASSRDRPRANYGYTF. The CDR3 coding sequence is TGTGCCAGTAGTAGGGACAGACCTAGAGCTAACTATGGCTACACCTTC. Full variable domain (rest looked up from reference TRBV19 and TRBJ1-2): DGGITQSPKYLFRKEGQNVTLSCEQNLNHDAMYWYRQDPGQGLRLIYYSQIVNDFQKGDIAEGYSVSREKKESFPLTVTSAQKNPTAFYLCASSRDRPRANYGYTFGSGTRLTVV.

This clone appeared a few times. V usage is TRBV9 and J usage is TRBJ2-1, with D perhaps matching TRBD2 (5 bases). Germline CDR1 is SGDLS and CDR2 is YYNGEE. The CDR3 extends over 14 amino acids. V was shortened by 4 bases and J by 9 bases, with 17 bases between the two germline ends. The CDR3 sequence: CASSPNPSGSEQFF. CDR3 bases: TGTGCCAGCAGCCCAAATCCCTCGGGGTCTGAGCAGTTCTTC.

CDR3 amino acids: CASSLFGRRTGLTSNYGYTF. Here the CDR3 DNA reads TGTGCCAGCAGTTTATTTGGTCGGAGGACAGGCCTAACATCTAACTATGGCTACACCTTC. The V gene is TRBV27, the J gene TRBJ1-2; 7 bases fit TRBD1. Per the germline V gene, CDR1 is MNHEY and CDR2 is SMNVEV (reference sequence). The J segment lost 0 bases and the V segment lost 1 base, leaving 17 bases of the junction unmatched. CDR3 length equals 20 residues.

This clone was detected a few times. The chain has TRBV6-5 and TRBJ2-5; 8 positions match TRBD1. After removal of 6 bases from V and 5 bases from J, the junction contained 5 bases not matched to a gene. The length of the CDR3 is 13 residues. Germline CDR1 reads MNHEY; CDR2 reads SVGAGI. The CDR3 DNA reads TGTGCCAGCAGCAGGACAGGGCGCGAGACCCAGTACTTC. Amino acids: CASSRTGRETQYF.

The chain recombines TRBV7-3 with TRBJ1-2, with no clear D. Per germline, CDR1 SGHTA and CDR2 FQGTGA. V lost 5 bases and J lost 7, with 14 bases in between. The CDR3 contains 13 residues. The CDR3: CASSPSPAFGYTF. CDR3 nucleotide sequence: TGTGCCAGCAGCCCCAGTCCCGCCTTTGGCTACACCTTC.

The chain uses TRBV10-1 and TRBJ2-7; 9 positions match TRBD1. Trimming took 6 bases from V and 5 from J; bases not matched to a gene: 8. Germline assignment: CDR1 WNHNN and CDR2 SYGVQD (reference sequence). The CDR3 length is 14 residues. The CDR3 spells CASSYYRGLHEQYF. Written as DNA, the CDR3 is TGCGCCAGCAGCTATTACAGGGGGCTCCACGAGCAGTACTTC.

This chain connects TRBV3-1 (or the pseudogene TRBV3-2) to TRBJ1-1; D possibly corresponds to TRBD1 (5 bases). This CDR3 is built from 14 residues. Germline V gene lookup returns CDR1 LGHDT and CDR2 YNNKEL (reference sequence). V lost 1 base, J lost 3 bases, and 9 bases lay in between. CDR3 sequence: CASSQAGLHTEAFF. The CDR3 DNA is TGTGCCAGCAGCCAAGCGGGACTGCACACTGAAGCTTTCTTT.

This clone has a single count. The chain joins TRBV6-1 to TRBJ1-5, with a tentative D call TRBD1 (5 bases). Germline CDR1 and CDR2: MNHNS and SASEGT. This CDR3 spans 17 amino acids. V was trimmed by 2 bases and J by 0 bases, leaving 14 bases between them. The CDR3 is CASSEQGGVYSNQPQHF. CDR3 bases: TGTGCCAGCAGTGAACAGGGAGGGGTCTATAGCAATCAGCCCCAGCATTTT.

This clone was seen a single time. The chain carries TRBV5-1 and TRBJ2-2, with 7 bases aligning to TRBD1. This CDR3 is 15 amino acids long. The V segment lost 2 bases and the J segment 5 bases; nucleotides outside the gene matches: 6. CDR1 and CDR2 from the germline V gene are SGHRS and YFSETQ. The CDR3 is CASSFDRVATGELFF. The CDR3 nucleotides are TGCGCCAGCAGCTTTGACAGGGTGGCAACCGGGGAGCTGTTTTTT.

This clone was counted once. The chain joins TRBV27 to TRBJ2-7; TRBD1 agrees at 7 bases. V lost 6 bases to trimming and J lost 1 base; unmatched junction nucleotides: 6. Looked up from germline, CDR1 is MNHEY and CDR2 is SMNVEV (reference sequence). The CDR3 is 14 amino acids. The CDR3 protein is CASRRPGQSYEQYF. CDR3 nucleotides: TGTGCCAGCAGGAGGCCGGGACAGTCCTACGAGCAGTACTTC.

The CDR3 DNA reads TGTGCCAGCAGTGAAGACCAGGGGATCACCTACGAGCAGTACTTC. This gives the protein CASSEDQGITYEQYF. The V gene is TRBV6-1, the J gene TRBJ2-7; D is possibly TRBD1 (6 bases). CDR1 is MNHNS and CDR2 is SASEGT in the germline V gene. The V end lost 1 base, the J end lost 2 bases, and 12 bases lay between the germline ends. This CDR3 is built from 15 residues.